This passage covers 17 T cell receptor beta chains from one sample sequenced in a study of T cells after yellow fever vaccination. TCRdb recomputed calls from the 5' RACE reads with MiXCR, one row per CDR3 protein. The repertoire consists of 150,000 to 200,000 distinct CDR3 sequences, with approximately 6.7% occurring once and the leading ten covering over 2%. This material consisted of CD4+ T cells sorted from PBMCs, taken about 5 days after the first yellow fever vaccination. These TCRs come from a man between 18 and 29 years old who received the YFV17D yellow fever vaccine.

This clonotype was detected a few times. The chain recombines TRBV6-2 or TRBV6-3 with TRBJ2-7; 9 bases are shared with TRBD1. Trimming at V came to 4 bases and at J to 4 bases, leaving 5 bases not matched to a gene. Germline V CDR1 and CDR2: MNHEY, SVGEGT. The CDR3 is 14 amino acids. The CDR3 loop is CASSLGQGHYEQYV. DNA for the CDR3: TGTGCCAGCAGTTTAGGACAGGGGCATTACGAGCAGTACGTC.

In this sample, this clonotype turned up many times. The chain is built from TRBV6-5 and TRBJ1-3; D is uncertain. V lost 2 bases to trimming and J lost 3 bases, with 5 bases between them. The CDR3 is 13 residues long. Germline CDR1 and CDR2: MNHEY and SVGAGI. The CDR3 here is CASSYRDGNTIYF. In DNA form, the CDR3 reads TGTGCCAGCAGTTACAGGGATGGAAACACCATATATTTT.

There are many counts of this clonotype. The gene calls are TRBV7-2 and TRBJ2-1; TRBD2 might be the D (6 bases). The CDR3 has 15 amino acids. In germline, CDR1 is SGHTA, CDR2 FQGNSA. V was cut by 5 bases and J by 3 bases, with 14 bases left in between. The CDR3 region is CASSRGDFGYNEQFF. The CDR3 bases are TGTGCCAGCAGCCGAGGGGACTTCGGCTACAATGAGCAGTTCTTC.

At least ten counts were recorded for this clonotype. The chain has TRBV18 and TRBJ2-1, with unresolved D. The V end lost 6 bases, the J end lost 0 bases, and 12 bases lay between the germline ends. This CDR3 is 15 amino acids long. The germline CDR1 and CDR2 sequences are KGHSH and LQKENI. The CDR3: CASSQNSDSYNEQFF. The CDR3 DNA reads TGTGCCAGCTCCCAAAATTCCGACTCCTACAATGAGCAGTTCTTC.

The chain has TRBV5-6 and TRBJ2-3; TRBD2 agrees at 9 bases. The CDR3 loop spans 16 amino acids. V lost 4 bases to trimming and J lost 1 base; unmatched junction nucleotides: 7. CDR1 and CDR2 (germline): SGHDT, YYEEEE. The CDR3 DNA reads as TGTGCCAGCAGCGGATTATTAGCGGGGGGCACAGATACGCAGTATTTT. Translating gives CASSGLLAGGTDTQYF.

This clonotype was seen a few times. V gene TRBV2 combines with J gene TRBJ1-5; maybe TRBD1 (6 bases). Germline values: CDR1 SNHLY, CDR2 FYNNEI. Trimming stripped 2 bases from V and 1 base from J, with 9 bases between. This CDR3 has 15 amino acids. The CDR3 sequence: CASSEQGPSNQPQHF. DNA of the CDR3: TGTGCCAGCAGTGAACAGGGGCCGAGCAATCAGCCCCAGCATTTT.

The sample holds many counts of this clonotype. V gene TRBV5-1 combines with J gene TRBJ1-6, with 10 bases lining up with TRBD1. The CDR3 contains 14 residues. Germline trimming cut 4 bases from V and 7 bases from J; bases unmatched to any gene: 2. In germline, CDR1 is SGHRS, CDR2 YFSETQ. CDR3 protein: CASSPGQGNSPLHF. Here the CDR3 DNA reads TGCGCCAGCAGCCCGGGACAGGGGAATTCACCCCTCCACTTT.

This clonotype was found many times. The genes are TRBV27 and TRBJ2-3; D possibly corresponds to TRBD2 (6 bases). Germline CDR1 is MNHEY and CDR2 is SMNVEV (reference sequence). V was shortened by 7 bases and J by 6 bases, with 17 bases between the two germline ends. The length of the CDR3 is 14 residues. CDR3 region: CASTDHGGSDTQYF. In nucleotides, the CDR3 is TGTGCCAGCACCGATCACGGGGGTTCGGATACGCAGTATTTT.

The V and J genes are TRBV18 and TRBJ1-5; no clear D gene. The CDR3 sequence is 15 residues long. Looked up from germline, CDR1 is KGHSH and CDR2 is LQKENI. V was cut by 3 bases and J by 6 bases, with 15 bases left in between. The CDR3 DNA is TGTGCCAGCTCACCGGTCCCCTCAGAGGCTCAGCCCCAGCATTTT. Protein sequence: CASSPVPSEAQPQHF.

This clonotype was counted between two and nine times. This chain links TRBV7-9 with TRBJ2-7; TRBD2 aligns across 9 bases. Per germline, CDR1 SEHNR and CDR2 FQNEAQ (reference sequence). This CDR3 has 15 amino acids. V shed 8 bases, J shed 5 bases, and the junction held 13 bases outside the gene matches. The CDR3 spells CASDFLGLASHEQYV. In DNA, the CDR3 is TGTGCCAGCGACTTCCTGGGACTAGCTTCCCACGAGCAGTACGTC.

This clonotype appeared a few times. The rearrangement uses TRBV7-9 and TRBJ2-7; D tentatively reads TRBD1 or TRBD2 (5 bases each). CDR1 is SEHNR, CDR2 FQNEAQ, per germline (reference sequence). The V gene lost 1 base and the J gene lost 6 bases, with 19 bases spanning the gap. This CDR3 contains 16 residues. Here the CDR3 DNA reads TGTGCCAGCAGCTTAGGTCCCCCCAGGGACCTCCCCGAGCAGTACGTC. This gives the protein CASSLGPPRDLPEQYV.

This clonotype was counted at least ten times. The gene calls are TRBV5-1 and TRBJ1-6; D unresolved. V was shortened by 1 base and J by 4 bases, with 6 bases between the two germline ends. The CDR3 sequence is 14 residues long. Germline CDR1 reads SGHRS; CDR2 reads YFSETQ. CDR3 protein: CASSLTVYNSPLHF. For the CDR3, the DNA is TGCGCCAGCAGCTTGACAGTTTATAATTCACCCCTCCACTTT.

This clonotype was seen only once. A read error is possible here, since a much larger clone lies one base away. The chain joins TRBV12-3 or TRBV12-4 to TRBJ2-2; 9 positions agree with TRBD2. This CDR3 has 16 amino acids. Written as DNA, the CDR3 is TGTGCCAGCAGCCGGTTAGCGGGGGCGAAAACCGGGGAGCTGTTTTTT. Residues: CASSRLAGAKTGELFF.

This clonotype has a count of ten or more. The chain couples TRBV5-1 to TRBJ1-1; D not certain. Germline V CDR1 and CDR2: SGHRS, YFSETQ. Trimming stripped 4 bases from V and 11 bases from J, with 18 bases between. The CDR3 is 13 amino acids. Written as DNA, the CDR3 is TGCGCCAGCAGCGCCGGACCGGGAGGGAACGCTTTCTTT. Translation: CASSAGPGGNAFF.

This clonotype has a handful of counts. The rearrangement uses TRBV7-3 and TRBJ2-2; 13 bases are shared with TRBD2. Germline CDR1 is SGHTA and CDR2 is FQGTGA. After removal of 5 bases from V and 1 base from J, the junction contained 13 bases not matched to a gene. The CDR3 totals 20 residues. In nucleotides, the CDR3 is TGTGCCAGCAGCCCTACCGGGGGGAGGACTAGCGGGGGGAACACCGGGGAGCTGTTTTTT. This translates into CASSPTGGRTSGGNTGELFF.

The sample holds many counts of this clonotype. The gene calls are TRBV5-1 and TRBJ2-5, with 8 positions matching TRBD2. The CDR3 covers 15 residues. The germline CDR1 and CDR2 sequences are SGHRS and YFSETQ. V gave up 2 bases and J gave up 5 bases; unmatched junction bases: 8. CDR3 in amino acids: CASSLSSGSRETQYF. The DNA of the CDR3 is TGCGCCAGCAGCTTATCTAGCGGGTCTAGGGAGACCCAGTACTTC.

J is TRBJ1-4 and V is TRBV28; D is unclear. Germline V gene lookup returns CDR1 MDHEN and CDR2 SYDVKM. Trimming stripped 7 bases from V and 5 bases from J, with 14 bases between. The CDR3 spans 14 residues. The CDR3 DNA reads TGTGCCAGCAATACCGGAATTGAGAATGAAAAACTGTTTTTT. This translates into CASNTGIENEKLFF.